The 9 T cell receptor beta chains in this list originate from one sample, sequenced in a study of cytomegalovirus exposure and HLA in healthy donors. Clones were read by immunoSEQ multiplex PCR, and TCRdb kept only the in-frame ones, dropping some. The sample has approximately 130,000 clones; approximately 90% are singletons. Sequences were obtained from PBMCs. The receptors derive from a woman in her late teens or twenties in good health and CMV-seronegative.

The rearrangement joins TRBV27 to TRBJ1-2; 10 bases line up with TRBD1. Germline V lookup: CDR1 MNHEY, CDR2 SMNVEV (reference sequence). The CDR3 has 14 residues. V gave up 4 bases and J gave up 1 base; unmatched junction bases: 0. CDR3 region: CASSWTGGNYGYTF. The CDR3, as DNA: TGTGCCAGCAGTTGGACAGGGGGTAACTATGGCTACACCTTC.

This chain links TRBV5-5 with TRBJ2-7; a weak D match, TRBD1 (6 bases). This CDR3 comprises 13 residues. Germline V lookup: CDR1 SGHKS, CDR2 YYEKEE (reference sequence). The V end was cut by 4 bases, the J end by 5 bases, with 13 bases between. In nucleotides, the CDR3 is TGTGCCAGCAGCACGACAGGTCCGAACGAGCAGTACTTC. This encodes CASSTTGPNEQYF.

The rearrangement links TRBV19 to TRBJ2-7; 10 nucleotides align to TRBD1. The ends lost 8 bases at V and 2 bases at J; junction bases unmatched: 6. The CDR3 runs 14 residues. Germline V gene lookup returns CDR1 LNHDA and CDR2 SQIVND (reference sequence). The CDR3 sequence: CASVAGQGPYEQYF. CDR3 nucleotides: TGTGCCAGTGTTGCGGGACAGGGGCCCTACGAGCAGTACTTC. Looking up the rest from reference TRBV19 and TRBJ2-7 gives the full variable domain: DGGITQSPKYLFRKEGQNVTLSCEQNLNHDAMYWYRQDPGQGLRLIYYSQIVNDFQKGDIAEGYSVSREKKESFPLTVTSAQKNPTAFYLCASVAGQGPYEQYFGPGTRLTVT.

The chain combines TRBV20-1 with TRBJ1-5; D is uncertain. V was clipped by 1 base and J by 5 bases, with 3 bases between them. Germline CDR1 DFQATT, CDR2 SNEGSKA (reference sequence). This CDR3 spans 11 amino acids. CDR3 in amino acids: CSARADQPQHF. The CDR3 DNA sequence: TGCAGTGCTAGAGCCGATCAGCCCCAGCATTTT.

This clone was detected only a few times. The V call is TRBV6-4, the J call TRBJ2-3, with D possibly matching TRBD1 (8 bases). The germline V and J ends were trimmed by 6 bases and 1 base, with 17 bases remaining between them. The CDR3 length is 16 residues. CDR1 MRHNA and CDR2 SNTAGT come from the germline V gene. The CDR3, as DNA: TGTGCCAGCAGCATCACAGGGGGGGAGGGCACAGATACGCAGTATTTT. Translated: CASSITGGEGTDTQYF.

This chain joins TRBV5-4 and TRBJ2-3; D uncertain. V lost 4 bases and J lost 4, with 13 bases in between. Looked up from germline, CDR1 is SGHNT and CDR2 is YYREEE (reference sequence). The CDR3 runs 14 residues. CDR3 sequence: CASSPSPSPDTQYF. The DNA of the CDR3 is TGTGCCAGCAGCCCTAGTCCTTCCCCAGATACGCAGTATTTT.

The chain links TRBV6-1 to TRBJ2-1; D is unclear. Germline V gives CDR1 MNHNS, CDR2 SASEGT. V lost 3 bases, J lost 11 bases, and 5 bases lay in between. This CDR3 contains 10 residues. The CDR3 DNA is TGTGCCAGCAGTGACGGTAAGCAGTTCTTC. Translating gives CASSDGKQFF.

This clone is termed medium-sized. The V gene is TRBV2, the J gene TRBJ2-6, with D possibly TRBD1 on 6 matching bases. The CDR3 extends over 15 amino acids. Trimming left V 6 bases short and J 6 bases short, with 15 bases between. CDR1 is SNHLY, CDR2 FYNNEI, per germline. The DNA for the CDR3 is TGTGCCAGCAGCCGACAGGCAATCCAGGCCAACGTCCTGACTTTC. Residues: CASSRQAIQANVLTF.

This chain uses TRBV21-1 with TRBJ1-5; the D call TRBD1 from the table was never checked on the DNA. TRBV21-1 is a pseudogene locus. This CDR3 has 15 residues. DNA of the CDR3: TGTGCCAGCAGCAAAGGGGGCAGGGTCGCTCAGCCCCAGCATTTT. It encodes CASSKGGRVAQPQHF.